The clone carrying this T cell receptor beta chain was observed at least ten times. The antigen is undetermined. Conversion of TCR transcripts into cDNA relied on 5'RACE template switching, which added a universal primer site and UMIs. TCRdb fed the 5' RACE reads into MiXCR, producing one record per CDR3 protein. The sample has approximately 330,000 distinct CDR3 sequences; roughly 4% are singletons. V was trimmed by 2 bases and J by 0 bases, leaving 17 bases between them. The CDR3 covers 18 residues. Germline-derived CDR1 and CDR2 are LGHNA and YNFKEQ. The sample originates from a study of T cells after yellow fever vaccination. Whole-study results and caveats: It was a small share of clonotypes that appeared in both CD4 and CD8 compartments. Weaker, the secondary response peaked sooner, at day 5 versus 15. Repertoires obtained by FACS sorting could include abundant clonotypes that entered as contaminants from the bulk population.

The sample was PBMCs, taken 5 days after the yellow fever booster vaccination. This clonotype was sampled from a young man who received the YFV17D yellow fever vaccine. The rearrangement links TRBV4-2 to TRBJ2-4, with D perhaps matching TRBD1 or TRBD2 (6 bases each). The CDR3 nucleotides are TGTGCCAGCAGCCAACCCACCGGGGGCATGCAAGCCAAAAACATTCAGTACTTC. The encoded protein is CASSQPTGGMQAKNIQYF.